These 2 T cell receptor beta chains were all obtained from the same sample, sequenced in a study of control samples from healthy donors and cancer patients. Clones were sequenced by immunoSEQ multiplex PCR, and TCRdb holds only the in-frame ones, with some missing. The table lists tens of thousands of clones, around 84% of them singletons, with under 50% in the top ten. The sequenced sample was PBMCs. Receptors originate from a man aged 65 to 79 with lung cancer.

The chain couples TRBV25-1 to TRBJ1-4; D gene uncertain. The CDR3 consists of 13 residues. Germline V gene lookup returns CDR1 MGHDK and CDR2 SYGVNS. Trimming pared 8 bases from V and 4 bases from J, leaving 11 bases between. In nucleotides, the CDR3 is TGTGCCAGCGTCGGACCGAGTAATGAAAAACTGTTTTTT. Its protein is CASVGPSNEKLFF.

This clone was seen a few times. The chain has TRBV3-1 (or the pseudogene TRBV3-2) and TRBJ1-5, with 7 bases matching TRBD1. V dropped 4 bases and J dropped 4; count of bases not matched to a gene: 7. Germline V lookup: CDR1 LGHDT, CDR2 YNNKEL (reference sequence). CDR3 length: 15 residues. The CDR3 reads CASSPSTGRNQPQHF. For the CDR3, the DNA is TGTGCCAGCAGCCCTTCGACAGGGCGGAATCAGCCCCAGCATTTT.